This T cell receptor beta chain originates from a study of blood T cell repertoires in COVID-19. Overall study: Samples of COVID-19 (acute and convalescent) were obtained from the United States, Italy and Spain.

J lost 4 bases, V lost 6 bases, and 6 bases had no gene match. The germline CDR1 and CDR2 sequences are SNHLY and FYNNEI. The CDR3 is made up of 15 amino acids. The method was immunoSEQ multiplex PCR; TCRdb's version includes in-frame clones alone and lacks a portion of them. Of about 270,000 clones listed, less than 90% are singletons. J is TRBJ2-2 and V is TRBV2, with TRBD1 matching over 9 bases. The TCR originated in a woman in her sixties or seventies with COVID-19, enrolled during active disease. The sample was peripheral blood. CDR3 loop: CASSPTGGITGELFF. Here the CDR3 DNA reads TGTGCCAGCAGCCCAACAGGGGGCATCACCGGGGAGCTGTTTTTT.